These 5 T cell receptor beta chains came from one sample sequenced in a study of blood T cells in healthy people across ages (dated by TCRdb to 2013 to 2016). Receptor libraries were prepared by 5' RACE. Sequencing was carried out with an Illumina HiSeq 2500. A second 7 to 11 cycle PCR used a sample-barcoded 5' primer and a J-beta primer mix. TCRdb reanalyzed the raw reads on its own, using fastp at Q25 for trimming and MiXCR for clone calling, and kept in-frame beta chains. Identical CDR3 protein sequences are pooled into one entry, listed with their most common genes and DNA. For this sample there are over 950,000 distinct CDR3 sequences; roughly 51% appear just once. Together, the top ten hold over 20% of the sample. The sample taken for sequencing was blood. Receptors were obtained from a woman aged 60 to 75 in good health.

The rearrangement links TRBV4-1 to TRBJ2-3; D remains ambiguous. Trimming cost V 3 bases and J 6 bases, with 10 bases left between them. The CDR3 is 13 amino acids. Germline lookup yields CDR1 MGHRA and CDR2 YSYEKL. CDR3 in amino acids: CASSHPDFDTQYF. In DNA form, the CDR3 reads TGCGCCAGCAGCCACCCTGACTTCGATACGCAGTATTTT.

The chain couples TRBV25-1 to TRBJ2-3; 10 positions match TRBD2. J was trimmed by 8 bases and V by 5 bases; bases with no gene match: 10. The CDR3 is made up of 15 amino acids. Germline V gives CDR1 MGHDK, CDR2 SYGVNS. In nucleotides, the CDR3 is TGTGCCAGCAGTCCCTTTGCTGGGACTAGCGTTACGCAGTATTTT. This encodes CASSPFAGTSVTQYF.

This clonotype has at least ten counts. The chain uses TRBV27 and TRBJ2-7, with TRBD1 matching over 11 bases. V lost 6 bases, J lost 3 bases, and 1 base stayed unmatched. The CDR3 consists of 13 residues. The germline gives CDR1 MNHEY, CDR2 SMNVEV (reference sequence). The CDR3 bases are TGTGCCAGCAGCGGGACAGGGGGCTACGAGCAGTACTTC. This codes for CASSGTGGYEQYF.

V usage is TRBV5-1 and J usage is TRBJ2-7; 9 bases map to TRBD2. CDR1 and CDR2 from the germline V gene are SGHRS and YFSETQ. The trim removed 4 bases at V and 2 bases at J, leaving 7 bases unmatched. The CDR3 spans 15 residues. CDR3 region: CASSRLTSGTYEQYF. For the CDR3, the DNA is TGCGCCAGCAGCCGATTGACTAGCGGAACCTACGAGCAGTACTTC.

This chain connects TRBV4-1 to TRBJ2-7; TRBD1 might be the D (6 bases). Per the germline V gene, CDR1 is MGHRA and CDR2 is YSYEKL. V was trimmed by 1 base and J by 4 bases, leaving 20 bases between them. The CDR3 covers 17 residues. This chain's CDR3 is CASSQGRRTAPRYEQYF. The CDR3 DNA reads TGCGCCAGCAGCCAAGGGCGACGGACAGCCCCTAGGTACGAGCAGTACTTC.